This TCR beta chain came from a study of identical twins. Via MiXCR, TCRdb re-called the 5' RACE reads, giving one row per CDR3 protein. The data contain hundreds of thousands of distinct CDR3 sequences, approximately 9% of them singletons. There are a few counts of this clonotype. Antigen specificity is unknown. This CDR3 contains 14 residues. Trimming removed 5 bases from V and 4 bases from J, with 14 bases in between. Study-level results: Analyses based on zero insertions could be partly confounded by invariant MAIT and iNKT cells. Insertion counts were lower in abundant cord blood beta clonotypes, a trend that memory repertoires did not show. Models underestimated out-of-frame TCR alpha sharing in monozygotic twins.

V and J are TRBV12-3 or TRBV12-4 and TRBJ1-2; D uncertain. The sequenced sample consisted of memory (CD45RO+) T cells sorted from blood. This clonotype was obtained from a woman under 30 in good health. This CDR3 is CASSPGQPFYGYTF. CDR3 DNA: TGTGCCAGCAGTCCCGGGCAGCCTTTCTATGGCTACACCTTC.